Listed below are T cell receptor beta chains from one sample, sequenced in a study of cytomegalovirus exposure and HLA in healthy donors. The assay was immunoSEQ multiplex PCR, and TCRdb's table has in-frame clones only and misses some. The table records over 80,000 clones, about 70% of them present only once. The sequencing input was PBMCs. The source of these receptors is a man in his forties or fifties in good health and CMV-seronegative. The CDR3 runs from the conserved cysteine through the conserved F or W. D genes are given only for firm matches. Expanded clones are given a class, and other clones once, few, many or no size at all.

>.|TRBV5-1|14|few|TRBJ2-3
CASSLDIVPDTQYF
TGCGCCAGCAGCTTGGATATCGTCCCAGATACGCAGTATTTT
>TRBD2|TRBV6-5|13|once|TRBJ2-1
CASSHPGLAEQFF
TGTGCCAGCAGTCACCCGGGACTAGCGGAGCAGTTCTTC
>.|TRBV29-1|12|.|TRBJ2-1
CSVAPVGFEQFF
TGCAGCGTTGCCCCAGTGGGCTTTGAGCAGTTCTTC
>.|TRBV7-9|15|.|TRBJ1-1
CASSLAGGENTEAFF
TGTGCCAGCAGCTTAGCCGGCGGGGAGAACACTGAAGCTTTCTTT
>TRBD1|TRBV27|15|.|TRBJ2-2
CASRRTGLGTGELFF
TGTGCCAGCAGACGGACAGGGCTTGGAACCGGGGAGCTGTTTTTT
>.|TRBV5-1|14|.|TRBJ2-5
CASSLVKTGETQYF
TGCGCCAGCAGCTTGGTGAAGACAGGAGAGACCCAGTACTTC
>.|TRBV4-2|13|.|TRBJ2-7
CASSQDAAREQYF
TGTGCCAGCAGCCAAGATGCGGCCCGCGAGCAGTACTTC
>.|TRBV6-5|11|.|TRBJ1-2
CASSRGGGYTF
TGTGCCAGCAGTCGGGGAGGAGGCTACACCTTC
>TRBD1|TRBV20-1|11|.|TRBJ2-3
CSARGDRVQYF
TGCAGTGCTAGAGGGGACAGGGTGCAGTATTTT
>.|TRBV28|13|once|TRBJ1-3
CASLRVSGNTIYF
TGTGCCAGCCTTCGAGTCTCTGGAAACACCATATATTTT
>TRBD2|TRBV27|16|.|TRBJ2-6
CASSGGGFSGANVLTF
TGTGCCAGCAGCGGCGGGGGGTTTTCTGGGGCCAACGTCCTGACTTTC
>.|TRBV7-2|12|.|TRBJ1-2
CASSLVNYGYTF
TGTGCCAGCAGCTTAGTAAACTATGGCTACACCTTC
>TRBD1|TRBV19|17|once|TRBJ1-5
CASSIGTGEPPRWPQHF
TGTGCCAGTAGTATTGGGACAGGGGAGCCCCCGAGGTGGCCCCAGCATTTT
>.|TRBV30|15|.|TRBJ1-5
CAWSVSGEYNQPQHF
TGTGCCTGGAGTGTATCGGGGGAGTACAATCAGCCCCAGCATTTT
>TRBD2|TRBV7-3|13|few|TRBJ2-2
CASSLGGAGELFF
TGTGCCAGCAGCTTGGGGGGGGCCGGGGAGCTGTTTTTT
>TRBD2|TRBV5-1|15|.|TRBJ2-1
CASSLTSGVYNEQFF
TGCGCCAGCAGCTTGACTAGCGGGGTCTACAATGAGCAGTTCTTC
>TRBD1|TRBV6-1|14|.|TRBJ1-5
CASSEGTGHWTQHF
TGTGCCAGCAGTGAAGGGACAGGGCATTGGACCCAGCATTTT
>TRBD1|TRBV7-2|16|.|TRBJ1-3
CASSFQGALGGNTIYF
TGTGCCAGCAGCTTCCAGGGGGCACTAGGCGGAAACACCATATATTTT
>.|TRBV14|15|.|TRBJ1-3
CASSQSGGIGNTIYF
TGTGCCAGCAGCCAAAGCGGAGGGATTGGAAACACCATATATTTT
>.|TRBV5-1|14|few|TRBJ2-3
CASSLDAATDTQYF
TGCGCCAGCAGCTTGGACGCGGCCACAGATACGCAGTATTTT
>.|TRBV4-1|13|.|TRBJ2-7
CASSQIPMSEQYF
TGCGCCAGCAGCCAAATCCCAATGAGCGAGCAGTACTTC
>.|TRBV4-2|16|.|TRBJ2-7
CASSQDDSESSYEQYF
TGTGCCAGCAGCCAAGATGACAGCGAGAGCTCCTACGAGCAGTACTTC
>.|TRBV9|15|.|TRBJ2-2
CASSVGGGLTGELFF
TGTGCCAGCAGCGTTGGGGGGGGCCTCACCGGGGAGCTGTTTTTT
>TRBD1|TRBV27|15|.|TRBJ2-7
CASSHTGTGLYEQYF
TGTGCCAGCAGCCACACCGGGACAGGGCTCTACGAGCAGTACTTC
>.|TRBV28|16|.|TRBJ2-7
CASSLKRRQRAYEQYF
TGTGCCAGCAGTTTGAAACGGAGGCAGCGAGCCTACGAGCAGTACTTC
>.|TRBV5-4|15|.|TRBJ2-7
CASSQFELVSYEQYF
TGTGCCAGCAGCCAGTTTGAATTGGTCTCCTACGAGCAGTACTTC
>.|TRBV29-1|13|.|TRBJ2-3
CSASGQVSDTQYF
TGCAGCGCCTCGGGACAAGTATCAGATACGCAGTATTTT
>.|TRBV10-2|13|.|TRBJ1-2
CASRGRGGYGYTF
TGCGCCAGCAGGGGTCGGGGAGGCTATGGCTACACCTTC
>.|TRBV6-1|16|once|TRBJ2-5
CASSEGTGRVTETQYF
TGTGCCAGCAGTGAAGGTACAGGCCGCGTAACAGAGACCCAGTACTTC
>TRBD2|TRBV7-9|16|few|TRBJ2-1
CASSFLAGSLYNEQFF
TGTGCCAGCAGCTTCCTAGCGGGGAGCCTTTACAATGAGCAGTTCTTC
>TRBD1|TRBV2|16|.|TRBJ1-5
CASVSGQGTWNQPQHF
TGTGCCAGCGTGTCGGGACAGGGGACTTGGAATCAGCCCCAGCATTTT
>.|TRBV28|18|.|TRBJ1-6
CASSGPGLLGARGSPLHF
TGTGCCAGCAGCGGCCCCGGTCTCCTGGGGGCCCGGGGATCACCCCTCCACTTT
>.|TRBV29-1|14|.|TRBJ2-1
CSVEGGNSYNEQFF
TGCAGCGTCGAGGGGGGGAACTCCTACAATGAGCAGTTCTTC
>.|TRBV5-1|13|.|TRBJ2-7
CASSGPEAYEQYF
TGCGCCAGCAGCGGCCCTGAAGCCTACGAGCAGTACTTC